Below, 31 T cell receptor beta chains from the same sample are listed, as sequenced in a study of cytomegalovirus exposure and HLA in healthy donors. Primers for the PCR totalled 60 Vbeta and 13 Jbeta. The method was immunoSEQ multiplex PCR; TCRdb's version includes in-frame clones alone and lacks a portion of them. The sample has roughly 150,000 clones, 75% seen once. The source material was PBMCs. The receptors stem from a man younger than 30 in good health and CMV-seronegative.

The chain is built from TRBV7-9 and TRBJ1-5; 10 nucleotides match TRBD1. V trimming: 4 bases; J trimming: 10 bases; junction bases outside the gene matches: 13. This CDR3 spans 16 amino acids. Looked up from germline, CDR1 is SEHNR and CDR2 is FQNEAQ (reference sequence). CDR3 bases: TGTGCCAGCAGCTACGGGGACAGGGGCCCGGCAGTTCCCCAGCATTTT. It translates to CASSYGDRGPAVPQHF.

This sequence joins TRBV2 and TRBJ2-3, with D maybe TRBD2 (6 bases). Germline CDR1 reads SNHLY; CDR2 reads FYNNEI. The CDR3 consists of 15 residues. V shed 6 bases and J shed 1 base, with 14 bases lying between them. DNA of the CDR3: TGTGCCAGCAGCCGGGGAGGAGGGGGCACAGATACGCAGTATTTT. Protein sequence: CASSRGGGGTDTQYF.

In this sample, this clone turned up once. The chain combines TRBV6-5 with TRBJ1-5; possibly TRBD1 for D (6 bases). Trimming removed 2 bases at V and 4 bases at J, with 15 bases between. The CDR3 has 16 amino acids. Per germline, CDR1 MNHEY and CDR2 SVGAGI. In DNA form, the CDR3 reads TGTGCCAGCAGTTACCCCATCAGGGGACGGAATCAGCCCCAGCATTTT. Protein sequence: CASSYPIRGRNQPQHF.

The V call is TRBV6-5, the J call TRBJ2-1, with 10 bases aligning to TRBD2. CDR1 and CDR2 (germline): MNHEY, SVGAGI. This CDR3 has 15 amino acids. V was pared by 3 bases and J by 8 bases, with 7 bases of the junction left unmatched. The CDR3 DNA follows: TGTGCCAGCAGTTATGAGCGGGAGGGCCTCCATGAGCAGTTCTTC. Amino acid sequence: CASSYEREGLHEQFF.

The sample holds a few counts of this clone. The rearrangement joins TRBV7-2 to TRBJ2-7; tentatively, D is TRBD1 (6 bases). The germline CDR1 and CDR2 sequences are SGHTA and FQGNSA. This CDR3 is 13 amino acids long. Trimming shortened V by 2 bases and J by 8 bases, and 13 bases separated the two germline ends. This CDR3 reads CASSLWWDKQQYF. CDR3 coding DNA: TGTGCCAGCAGCTTATGGTGGGACAAGCAGCAGTACTTC.

The rearrangement joins TRBV21-1 to TRBJ2-5; no check of the table's D call, TRBD2, against the DNA was made. TRBV21-1 is reported as a pseudogene. The CDR3 totals 16 residues. In DNA form, the CDR3 reads TGTGCCAGCAGCAAAGAAAGCGGGAGGGCCCAAGAGACCCAGTACTTC. This encodes CASSKESGRAQETQYF.

The CDR3 coding sequence is TGTGCCAGCAGTTCCGGGACTAGCGGGAGTAGGGATGAGCAGTTCTTC. Protein product: CASSSGTSGSRDEQFF. The genes are TRBV6-5 and TRBJ2-1; 14 bases fit TRBD2. The V gene's germline CDR1 is MNHEY and CDR2 SVGAGI. The V segment lost 4 bases and the J segment 8 bases; nucleotides outside the gene matches: 7. The CDR3 contains 16 residues.

The V and J genes are TRBV7-9 and TRBJ2-7, with TRBD2 identical over 8 bases. Trimming removed 6 bases from V and 5 bases from J; junction bases left unmatched: 12. The germline gives CDR1 SEHNR, CDR2 FQNEAQ (reference sequence). This CDR3 spans 15 amino acids. The CDR3 loop is CASSSGGGPVHEQYF. CDR3 in DNA: TGTGCCAGCAGTTCGGGAGGGGGTCCGGTTCACGAGCAGTACTTC.

The rearrangement uses TRBV5-4 and TRBJ2-5; 12 nucleotides line up with TRBD2. Trimming cost V 0 bases and J 4 bases; bases outside gene matches: 13. The CDR3 is 19 amino acids. Germline V gene data show CDR1 as SGHNT and CDR2 as YYREEE (reference sequence). The CDR3 coding sequence is TGTGCCAGCAGCTTGGGACTAGCGGGAGTCGGGGGGCGATCAGAGACCCAGTACTTC. It translates to CASSLGLAGVGGRSETQYF.

There are a few counts of this clone. This rearrangement joins TRBV9 to TRBJ2-7; possibly TRBD2 for D (6 bases). Trimming removed 6 bases at V and 2 bases at J, with 9 bases between. The CDR3 consists of 12 residues. Germline values: CDR1 SGDLS, CDR2 YYNGEE. CDR3 coding DNA: TGTGCCAGCAAAATAGCGGCCTACGAGCAGTACTTC. Translating it yields CASKIAAYEQYF. Full variable domain (missing parts from reference TRBV9 and TRBJ2-7): DSGVTQTPKHLITATGQRVTLRCSPRSGDLSVYWYQQSLDQGLQFLIQYYNGEERAKGNILERFSAQQFPDLHSELNLSSLELGDSALYFCASKIAAYEQYFGPGTRLTVT.

The genes are TRBV6-1 and TRBJ1-4; D not resolved. There are 17 residues in the CDR3. Trimming left V 0 bases short and J 0 bases short, with 11 bases between. Germline CDR1 is MNHNS and CDR2 is SASEGT. The CDR3 sequence: CASSEAPAEATNEKLFF. The DNA for the CDR3 is TGTGCCAGCAGTGAAGCGCCGGCTGAGGCAACTAATGAAAAACTGTTTTTT.

V is TRBV9 and J is TRBJ2-1, with D possibly matching TRBD2 (6 bases). Germline V gene lookup returns CDR1 SGDLS and CDR2 YYNGEE. The CDR3 is 16 amino acids. Trimming removed 3 bases from V and 6 bases from J, with 19 bases in between. The chain's CDR3 is CASSAPPPGAPNEQFF. As DNA, the CDR3 is TGTGCCAGCAGCGCTCCCCCCCCGGGAGCGCCCAATGAGCAGTTCTTC.

V is TRBV7-2 and J is TRBJ2-7, with 11 bases identical to TRBD2. The germline V gene encodes CDR1 SGHTA and CDR2 FQGNSA. After removal of 5 bases from V and 2 bases from J, the junction contained 5 bases not matched to a gene. The CDR3 length is 15 residues. CDR3 DNA: TGTGCCAGCAGCCCGGGACTAGCGGACGCCTACGAGCAGTACTTC. Amino acid sequence: CASSPGLADAYEQYF.

The chain joins TRBV18 to TRBJ2-7; D is uncertain. CDR1 and CDR2 (germline): KGHSH, LQKENI. The CDR3 spans 11 residues. V lost 5 bases, J lost 5 bases, and 7 bases lay in between. CDR3 amino acids: CASSSRDEQYF. The CDR3 DNA sequence: TGTGCCAGCTCATCTCGGGACGAGCAGTACTTC.

The chain joins TRBV7-9 to TRBJ1-2; 8 bases are a match to TRBD1. Germline loops: CDR1 SEHNR, CDR2 FQNEAQ (reference sequence). This CDR3 region has 14 residues. J was trimmed by 2 bases and V by 5 bases; bases with no gene match: 4. The CDR3 region is CASSPDRANYGYTF. DNA of the CDR3: TGTGCCAGCAGCCCGGACAGGGCCAACTATGGCTACACCTTC.

This rearrangement joins TRBV28 to TRBJ1-5; perhaps TRBD1 as D (5 bases). In germline, CDR1 is MDHEN, CDR2 SYDVKM. V was shortened by 2 bases and J by 2 bases, with 10 bases between the two germline ends. The CDR3 contains 15 residues. The CDR3 DNA reads TGTGCCAGCAGTTTAACAGGTGTGGGCAATCAGCCCCAGCATTTT. Translation: CASSLTGVGNQPQHF.

This chain uses TRBV20-1 with TRBJ1-1, with 7 bases fitting TRBD1. Germline V CDR1 and CDR2: DFQATT, SNEGSKA (reference sequence). The CDR3 covers 10 residues. V lost 8 bases, J lost 6 bases, and 3 bases stayed unmatched. Here the CDR3 reads CSYQGAEAFF. Written as DNA, the CDR3 is TGCAGTTATCAGGGGGCTGAAGCTTTCTTT.

The chain combines TRBV4-1 with TRBJ2-2; 13 bases fit TRBD2. CDR1 and CDR2 (germline): MGHRA, YSYEKL. V lost 6 bases to trimming and J lost 8 bases; unmatched junction nucleotides: 6. The CDR3 loop spans 15 amino acids. DNA for the CDR3: TGCGCCAGCAGTCCTACTAGCGGGAGGGCAGGGGAGCTGTTTTTT. Translation: CASSPTSGRAGELFF.

This clone was observed a single time. V is TRBV5-1 and J is TRBJ1-1; no firm D call. Deletions cut 0 bases from V and 4 bases from J, with 13 bases between. CDR3 length equals 15 residues. CDR1 and CDR2 from the germline V gene are SGHRS and YFSETQ. The chain's CDR3 is CASSLGVGLGTEAFF. CDR3 coding DNA: TGCGCCAGCAGCTTGGGGGTCGGGTTGGGCACTGAAGCTTTCTTT.

The chain combines TRBV6-5 with TRBJ2-7; no clear D. CDR3 length: 14 residues. V lost 6 bases to trimming and J lost 2 bases, with 14 bases between them. CDR1 and CDR2 (germline): MNHEY, SVGAGI. The CDR3 sequence: CASSASNFAYEQYF. CDR3 nucleotides: TGTGCCAGCAGCGCTTCGAACTTTGCCTACGAGCAGTACTTC.

This clone is a singleton in its sample. The V gene is TRBV2, the J gene TRBJ2-3, with 13 bases fitting TRBD2. With V trimmed by 8 bases and J by 0 bases, 5 bases remained unmatched. The length of the CDR3 is 16 residues. The germline V gene encodes CDR1 SNHLY and CDR2 FYNNEI. This CDR3 is CASGGLAGASTDTQYF. The DNA of the CDR3 is TGTGCCAGCGGAGGACTAGCGGGAGCGAGCACAGATACGCAGTATTTT.

As concerns this clone: The same CDR3 is also encoded by other DNA sequences in this sample. This chain connects TRBV4-3 to TRBJ1-6; D is possibly TRBD1 (6 bases). The CDR3 runs to 17 residues. With 4 bases removed from V and 10 bases from J, the gap between germline ends came to 23 bases. Germline V lookup: CDR1 LGHNA, CDR2 YSLEER. The chain's CDR3 is CASSPTWDTGGRSPLHF. In DNA form, the CDR3 reads TGCGCCAGCAGCCCAACATGGGACACCGGCGGGAGATCACCCCTCCACTTT.

The rearrangement links TRBV29-1 to TRBJ1-1; a possible D gene is TRBD1 (6 bases). The V and J ends lost 4 bases and 3 bases respectively, with 15 bases between them. The CDR3 contains 14 residues. Germline loops: CDR1 SQVTM, CDR2 ANQGSEA. DNA of the CDR3: TGCAGCGTTGGCCGGGGAGGGGGAGACACTGAAGCTTTCTTT. This encodes CSVGRGGGDTEAFF.

The sample holds a few counts of this clone. V is TRBV19 and J is TRBJ1-2, with D possibly matching TRBD1 (6 bases). CDR1 is LNHDA and CDR2 is SQIVND in the germline V gene (reference sequence). CDR3 length: 14 residues. The germline V and J ends were trimmed by 3 bases and 2 bases, with 10 bases remaining between them. CDR3 protein: CASSIWDTNYGYTF. CDR3 bases: TGTGCCAGTAGTATTTGGGACACCAACTATGGCTACACCTTC.

The V gene is TRBV10-1, the J gene TRBJ2-1; D may be TRBD2 (5 bases). Germline V CDR1 and CDR2: WNHNN, SYGVQD (reference sequence). The CDR3 sequence is 12 residues long. Trimming left V 2 bases short and J 12 bases short, with 11 bases between. DNA of the CDR3: TGCGCCAGCAGTGAGGGGTCTAGCCGGCAGTTCTTC. Translated, it gives CASSEGSSRQFF.

This clone was counted only a few times. The chain uses TRBV14 and TRBJ2-2; 9 positions match TRBD1. Trimming cost V 3 bases and J 3 bases; bases outside gene matches: 5. This CDR3 has 16 amino acids. Per germline, CDR1 SGHDN and CDR2 FVKESK. CDR3 DNA: TGTGCCAGCAGCCAGCACAGGGGGCCCTACACCGGGGAGCTGTTTTTT. Encoded protein: CASSQHRGPYTGELFF. Variable domain in full (rest from reference TRBV14 and TRBJ2-2): EAGVTQFPSHSVIEKGQTVTLRCDPISGHDNLYWYRRVMGKEIKFLLHFVKESKQDESGMPNNRFLAERTGGTYSTLKVQPAELEDSGVYFCASSQHRGPYTGELFFGEGSRLTVL.

In the case of this clone: At one end, the junction sequence differs from germline, possibly due to a read error. V is TRBV6-1 and J is TRBJ2-3, with unresolved D. This CDR3 has 11 amino acids. Germline V lookup: CDR1 MNHNS, CDR2 SASEGT. The CDR3 DNA reads TGTGCCAGCAGTGGAAGCTATCTGGGCACCTTT. Translation: CASSGSYLGTF.

The chain carries TRBV7-9 and TRBJ2-7; 7 bases agree with TRBD1. This CDR3 contains 14 residues. The V gene's germline CDR1 is SEHNR and CDR2 FQNEAQ (reference sequence). J was trimmed by 2 bases and V by 4 bases; bases with no gene match: 5. As DNA, the CDR3 is TGTGCCAGCAGCTCGGACAGGTCCACCTACGAGCAGTACTTC. The encoded protein is CASSSDRSTYEQYF.

Comments on this clone: The junction departs from germline at one end; a sequencing error may be responsible. V and J are TRBV7-9 and TRBJ2-5; TRBD2 matches 7 bases. This CDR3 has 16 residues. Germline loops: CDR1 SEHNR, CDR2 FQNEAQ (reference sequence). Here the CDR3 reads CSSSLGLREWGETQYF. DNA for the CDR3: TGTTCCAGCAGCTTAGGGTTGCGGGAGTGGGGAGAGACCCAGTACTTC.

CDR3 amino acids: CASTFGVSDEQFF. In DNA, the CDR3 is TGTGCCAGCACCTTTGGGGTTAGCGATGAGCAGTTCTTC. The genes are TRBV7-8 and TRBJ2-1; D might be TRBD2 (5 bases). Trimming took off 7 bases at V and 8 bases at J, with 15 bases between the two ends. From germline, CDR1 is SGHVS and CDR2 FQNEAQ. The CDR3 spans 13 residues.

This clone was recorded once. Additional DNA sequences in this sample encode the identical CDR3. The chain recombines TRBV6-5 with TRBJ2-2; weak D call: TRBD1 (6 bases). V lost 5 bases and J 6 bases, leaving 16 bases between the germline ends. Germline lookup yields CDR1 MNHEY and CDR2 SVGAGI. The CDR3 is made up of 15 amino acids. CDR3 in amino acids: CASSRGTLGAGELFF. In DNA form, the CDR3 reads TGTGCCAGCAGTAGGGGGACACTTGGGGCCGGGGAGCTGTTTTTT.